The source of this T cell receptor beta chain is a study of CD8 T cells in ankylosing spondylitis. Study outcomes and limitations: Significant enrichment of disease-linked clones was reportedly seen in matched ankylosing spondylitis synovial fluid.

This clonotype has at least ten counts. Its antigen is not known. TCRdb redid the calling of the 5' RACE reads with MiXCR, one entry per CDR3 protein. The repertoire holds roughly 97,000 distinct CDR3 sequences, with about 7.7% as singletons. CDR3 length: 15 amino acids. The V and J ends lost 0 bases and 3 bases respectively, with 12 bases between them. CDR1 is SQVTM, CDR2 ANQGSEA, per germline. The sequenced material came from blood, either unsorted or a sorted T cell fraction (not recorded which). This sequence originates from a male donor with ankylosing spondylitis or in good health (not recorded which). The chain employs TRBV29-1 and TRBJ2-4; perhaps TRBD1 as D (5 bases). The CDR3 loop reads CSVEDTGLGKNIQYF. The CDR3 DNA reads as TGCAGCGTTGAAGATACAGGTCTGGGCAAAAACATTCAGTACTTC.